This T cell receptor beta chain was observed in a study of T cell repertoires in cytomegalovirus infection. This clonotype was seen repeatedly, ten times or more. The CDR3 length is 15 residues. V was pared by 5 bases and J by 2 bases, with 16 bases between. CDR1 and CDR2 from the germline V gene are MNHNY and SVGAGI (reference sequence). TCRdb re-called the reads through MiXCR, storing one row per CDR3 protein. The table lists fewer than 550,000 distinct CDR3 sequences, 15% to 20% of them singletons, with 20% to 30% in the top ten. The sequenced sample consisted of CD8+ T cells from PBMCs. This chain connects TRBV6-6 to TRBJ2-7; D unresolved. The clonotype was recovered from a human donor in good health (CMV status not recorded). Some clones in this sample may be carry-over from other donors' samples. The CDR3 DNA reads TGTGCCAGCAGTGACGGGCCTTCTCCAGCCTACGAGCAGTACTTC. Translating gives CASSDGPSPAYEQYF.